The 29 T cell receptor beta chains below were found in one sample sequenced in a study of shared clonotypes between healthy human individuals. Sequencing used immunoSEQ multiplex PCR; TCRdb keeps in-frame clones, though not all of them. The data hold some 650,000 clones, with about 96% observed a single time. Input material: naive CD4+ T cells sorted from blood. Stated subset: CD45RA+ positively selected. The receptor set was obtained from a young woman in good health.

This chain joins TRBV19 and TRBJ2-3; D not resolved. V gave up 3 bases and J gave up 3 bases, with 13 bases separating them. The CDR3 runs to 15 residues. Germline V CDR1 and CDR2: LNHDA, SQIVND (reference sequence). In nucleotides, the CDR3 is TGTGCCAGTAGTATGAGTGTAGGGTTTACAGATACGCAGTATTTT. Residues: CASSMSVGFTDTQYF.

This chain joins TRBV28 and TRBJ1-2, with D possibly matching TRBD1 (6 bases). Germline CDR1 is MDHEN and CDR2 is SYDVKM. The CDR3 has 16 amino acids. Trimming shortened V by 5 bases and J by 3 bases, and 19 bases separated the two germline ends. The CDR3 loop is CASSEEQGRGHYGYTF. The DNA of the CDR3 is TGTGCCAGCAGTGAGGAACAGGGAAGGGGCCACTATGGCTACACCTTC.

V and J are TRBV7-6 and TRBJ2-2; D remains ambiguous. Deletions cut 3 bases from V and 1 base from J, with 18 bases between. The length of the CDR3 is 18 residues. CDR1 is SGHVS, CDR2 FNYEAQ, per germline. CDR3 in amino acids: CASSLRAPRTGNTGELFF. The CDR3 coding sequence is TGTGCCAGCAGCTTGAGAGCCCCCAGGACGGGGAACACCGGGGAGCTGTTTTTT.

The chain has TRBV7-8 and TRBJ1-1, with unresolved D. The CDR3 contains 15 residues. V shed 3 bases and J shed 7 bases, with 18 bases lying between them. CDR1 and CDR2 (germline): SGHVS, FQNEAQ. The CDR3 reads CASSFTPRKSDEAFF. The CDR3 nucleotides are TGTGCCAGCAGCTTCACCCCACGGAAGTCCGATGAAGCTTTCTTT.

This chain connects TRBV4-1 to TRBJ2-2, with D tentatively TRBD2 (5 bases). Trimming left V 4 bases short and J 2 bases short, with 14 bases between. The CDR3 spans 16 residues. Germline CDR1 and CDR2: MGHRA and YSYEKL. The CDR3 DNA sequence: TGCGCCAGCAGCCCAGGCCGGGGTATTAACACCGGGGAGCTGTTTTTT. Translating it yields CASSPGRGINTGELFF.

The gene calls are TRBV28 and TRBJ2-7; D not resolved. This CDR3 has 12 residues. Germline V gene sequence: CDR1 MDHEN, CDR2 SYDVKM. Trimming removed 5 bases at V and 5 bases at J, with 10 bases between. The CDR3 sequence: CASSPRHHEQYF. CDR3 DNA: TGTGCCAGCAGTCCACGACACCACGAGCAGTACTTC.

The chain carries TRBV10-1 and TRBJ2-6, with D perhaps being TRBD1 or TRBD2 (5 bases each). The CDR3 extends over 18 amino acids. CDR1 is WNHNN, CDR2 SYGVQD, per germline (reference sequence). The V end lost 6 bases, the J end lost 0 bases, and 18 bases lay between the germline ends. The CDR3 loop reads CASSPGPGRNSGANVLTF. The CDR3 DNA follows: TGCGCCAGCAGCCCCGGACCGGGACGGAACTCTGGGGCCAACGTCCTGACTTTC.

The chain couples TRBV6-6 to TRBJ1-3, with TRBD1 matching over 9 bases. The CDR3 spans 14 residues. J was trimmed by 2 bases and V by 6 bases; bases with no gene match: 2. The V gene's germline CDR1 is MNHNY and CDR2 SVGAGI (reference sequence). DNA for the CDR3: TGTGCCAGCAGCACAGGGGGCACTGGAAACACCATATATTTT. Translation: CASSTGGTGNTIYF.

The chain employs TRBV28 and TRBJ1-4; no definite D call. Trimming cost V 6 bases and J 6 bases, with 14 bases left between them. The V gene's germline CDR1 is MDHEN and CDR2 SYDVKM. The CDR3 extends over 14 amino acids. The CDR3 here is CASRRPEPDEKLFF. CDR3 nucleotides: TGTGCCAGCAGAAGACCGGAACCTGATGAAAAACTGTTTTTT.

The rearrangement joins TRBV19 to TRBJ1-2; no definite D call. This CDR3 contains 14 residues. CDR1 and CDR2 (germline): LNHDA, SQIVND (reference sequence). V lost 5 bases and J 3 bases, leaving 13 bases between the germline ends. The CDR3 reads CASSREGRDYGYTF. As DNA, the CDR3 is TGTGCCAGTAGTCGTGAAGGGAGGGACTATGGCTACACCTTC.

Details on this clone: A read error may account for a junction end that differs from germline. The chain carries TRBV29-1 and TRBJ2-3; 8 bases are a match to TRBD1. Germline lookup yields CDR1 SQVTM and CDR2 ANQGSEA. This CDR3 spans 14 amino acids. This chain's CDR3 is CSVEDRGGTDTQYF. CDR3 DNA sequence: TGCAGCGTAGAAGACAGGGGAGGCACAGATACGCAGTATTTT.

This sequence joins TRBV20-1 and TRBJ2-2; D remains unclear. The germline CDR1 and CDR2 sequences are DFQATT and SNEGSKA (reference sequence). This CDR3 spans 11 amino acids. V lost 5 bases and J lost 6, with 7 bases in between. The CDR3 reads CSARGSGELFF. DNA for the CDR3: TGCAGTGCTCGTGGGTCCGGGGAGCTGTTTTTT.

The chain carries TRBV6-1 and TRBJ1-1; D gene unclear. The germline V gene has CDR1 MNHNS and CDR2 SASEGT. The V end was cut by 2 bases, the J end by 3 bases, with 7 bases between. The CDR3 consists of 13 residues. Here the CDR3 DNA reads TGTGCCAGCAGTGAACAAGGGTACACTGAAGCTTTCTTT. It is translated as CASSEQGYTEAFF.

The chain combines TRBV9 with TRBJ2-2, with 12 bases lining up with TRBD2. CDR1 and CDR2 (germline): SGDLS, YYNGEE. V lost 0 bases, J lost 6 bases, and 12 bases stayed unmatched. The CDR3 covers 19 residues. This chain's CDR3 is CASSVARPASGRGSGELFF. The CDR3 nucleotides are TGTGCCAGCAGCGTAGCCCGGCCCGCTAGCGGGAGGGGGTCCGGGGAGCTGTTTTTT.

The rearrangement links TRBV2 to TRBJ1-5, with 8 positions matching TRBD1. CDR1 is SNHLY and CDR2 is FYNNEI in the germline V gene. V shed 6 bases, J shed 3 bases, and the junction held 10 bases outside the gene matches. The CDR3 runs to 16 residues. CDR3 bases: TGTGCCAGCAGCCATCAGGGGGCTGAGAACAATCAGCCCCAGCATTTT. It codes for CASSHQGAENNQPQHF.

The chain recombines TRBV4-2 with TRBJ2-7; D tentatively fits TRBD1 or TRBD2 (7 bases each). The CDR3 covers 15 residues. The V gene lost 4 bases and the J gene lost 6 bases, with 19 bases spanning the gap. Germline V gives CDR1 LGHNA, CDR2 YNFKEQ. The CDR3 region is CASSLLGEGAGEQYF. The CDR3, as DNA: TGTGCCAGCAGCCTCCTGGGGGAGGGGGCAGGCGAGCAGTACTTC.

The chain carries TRBV28 and TRBJ2-7; 7 bases map to TRBD1. CDR1 and CDR2 from the germline V gene are MDHEN and SYDVKM. CDR3 size: 15 residues. J lost 4 bases, V lost 4 bases, and 10 bases had no gene match. The CDR3 loop reads CASSSRRDRYYEQYF. The CDR3, as DNA: TGTGCCAGCAGTTCACGCCGGGACAGATATTACGAGCAGTACTTC.

Written as DNA, the CDR3 is TGTGCCAGCTCATTGATGGACACTTACTCGAACACTGAAGCTTTCTTT. Its translation is CASSLMDTYSNTEAFF. This chain uses TRBV18 with TRBJ1-1; possibly TRBD1 for D (5 bases). The CDR3 has 16 residues. From germline, CDR1 is KGHSH and CDR2 LQKENI. V was pared by 5 bases and J by 1 base, with 17 bases between.

The chain joins TRBV10-3 to TRBJ1-1; 8 positions agree with TRBD1. V gave up 0 bases and J gave up 7 bases; unmatched junction bases: 1. CDR1 is ENHRY and CDR2 is SYGVKD in the germline V gene. The CDR3 has 13 amino acids. CDR3 region: CAISESGQGEAFF. The CDR3 nucleotides read TGTGCCATCAGTGAGTCAGGACAGGGTGAAGCTTTCTTT.

V is TRBV4-1 and J is TRBJ2-1; TRBD1 might be the D (6 bases). Germline V gene lookup returns CDR1 MGHRA and CDR2 YSYEKL. Between the trimmed V and J ends, which lost 2 bases and 7 bases, there was a span of 15 bases. The CDR3 runs to 15 residues. In nucleotides, the CDR3 is TGCGCCAGCAGCCAACATCCGTCAGGGGAGAATGAGCAGTTCTTC. Its protein is CASSQHPSGENEQFF.

The CDR3 DNA reads TGTGCCAGCAGTTCTACAGGGGGCGAGGGGGTCACTGAAGCTTTCTTT. Translated, it gives CASSSTGGEGVTEAFF. The chain has TRBV28 and TRBJ1-1, with TRBD1 matching over 9 bases. V was clipped by 4 bases and J by 4 bases; unmatched bases: 10. The CDR3 loop spans 16 amino acids. Germline values: CDR1 MDHEN, CDR2 SYDVKM.

The chain has TRBV4-1 and TRBJ2-1, with 8 bases lining up with TRBD2. This CDR3 is 14 amino acids long. Losses at the gene ends were 0 bases for V and 15 bases for J; bases not matched to a gene: 10. CDR1 and CDR2 from the germline V gene are MGHRA and YSYEKL. CDR3 loop: CASSQDSSGNFPFF. Written as DNA, the CDR3 is TGCGCCAGCAGCCAAGATAGTAGCGGGAATTTCCCGTTCTTC.

The chain couples TRBV7-6 to TRBJ1-3; 9 bases are a match to TRBD1. In germline, CDR1 is SGHVS, CDR2 FNYEAQ. Germline trimming cut 5 bases from V and 4 bases from J; bases unmatched to any gene: 6. This CDR3 is 15 amino acids long. CDR3 sequence (DNA): TGTGCCAGCAGCCATACACAGGGGGCCGGAAACACCATATATTTT. Protein sequence: CASSHTQGAGNTIYF.

J is TRBJ2-3 and V is TRBV5-1; D unclear. V dropped 0 bases and J dropped 8 bases, with 4 bases sitting between them. Germline lookup yields CDR1 SGHRS and CDR2 YFSETQ. This CDR3 comprises 11 residues. This chain's CDR3 is CASSLGVTQYF. In DNA, the CDR3 is TGCGCCAGCAGCTTGGGGGTTACGCAGTATTTT.

This clone was seen once. This rearrangement joins TRBV27 to TRBJ1-4, with D possibly being TRBD1 (6 bases). The CDR3 covers 15 residues. Germline V gene sequence: CDR1 MNHEY, CDR2 SMNVEV (reference sequence). V dropped 5 bases and J dropped 4 bases, with 14 bases sitting between them. CDR3 nucleotides: TGTGCCAGCAGTCCTCAGGGGCTAGGTAATGAAAAACTGTTTTTT. It yields the protein CASSPQGLGNEKLFF.

The V gene is TRBV5-1, the J gene TRBJ2-5, with D maybe TRBD2 (6 bases). V gave up 4 bases and J gave up 3 bases, with 13 bases separating them. Per the germline V gene, CDR1 is SGHRS and CDR2 is YFSETQ. This CDR3 has 14 amino acids. The CDR3, as DNA: TGCGCCAGCAGCGCCGTCGGGACTGAAGAGACCCAGTACTTC. It yields the protein CASSAVGTEETQYF.

This chain uses TRBV28 with TRBJ2-5, with TRBD1 matching 7 bases. This CDR3 is built from 17 residues. V shed 0 bases and J 5 bases; nucleotides not matched to a gene: 12. The germline CDR1 and CDR2 sequences are MDHEN and SYDVKM. The CDR3: CASSLWSNEGTDETQYF. The CDR3 DNA follows: TGTGCCAGCAGTTTATGGAGTAATGAGGGGACAGATGAGACCCAGTACTTC.

The chain links TRBV7-8 to TRBJ2-1; no reliable D call. Trimming shortened V by 5 bases and J by 5 bases, and 10 bases separated the two germline ends. CDR1 is SGHVS and CDR2 is FQNEAQ in the germline V gene. This CDR3 comprises 13 residues. In nucleotides, the CDR3 is TGTGCCAGCAGCCCCCAACGGGACAATGAGCAGTTCTTC. This encodes CASSPQRDNEQFF.

The chain carries TRBV5-1 and TRBJ2-3; 7 positions match TRBD2. The length of the CDR3 is 14 residues. Germline loops: CDR1 SGHRS, CDR2 YFSETQ. V lost 5 bases to trimming and J lost 2 bases; unmatched junction nucleotides: 5. The CDR3 DNA reads as TGCGCCAGCAGATCTACTAGCGTCACAGATACGCAGTATTTT. This gives the protein CASRSTSVTDTQYF.